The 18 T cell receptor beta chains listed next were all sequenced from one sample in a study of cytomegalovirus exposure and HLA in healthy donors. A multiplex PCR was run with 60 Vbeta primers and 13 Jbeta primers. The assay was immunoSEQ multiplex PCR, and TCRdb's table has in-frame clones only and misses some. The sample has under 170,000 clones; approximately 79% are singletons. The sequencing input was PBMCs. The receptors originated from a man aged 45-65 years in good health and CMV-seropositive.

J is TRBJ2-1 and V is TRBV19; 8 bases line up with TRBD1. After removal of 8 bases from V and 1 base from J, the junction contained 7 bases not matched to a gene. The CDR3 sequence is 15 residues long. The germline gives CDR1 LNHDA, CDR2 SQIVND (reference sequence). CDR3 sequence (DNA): TGTGCCAGTGTCCCTGACAGGGGTTCCTACAATGAGCAGTTCTTC. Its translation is CASVPDRGSYNEQFF.

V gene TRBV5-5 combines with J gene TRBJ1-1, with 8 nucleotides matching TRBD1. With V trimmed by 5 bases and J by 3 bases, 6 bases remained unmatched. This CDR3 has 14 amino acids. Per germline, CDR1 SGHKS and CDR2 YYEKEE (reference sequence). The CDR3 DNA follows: TGTGCCAGCAGTTCAGGGGGCGCGGACACTGAAGCTTTCTTT. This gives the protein CASSSGGADTEAFF.

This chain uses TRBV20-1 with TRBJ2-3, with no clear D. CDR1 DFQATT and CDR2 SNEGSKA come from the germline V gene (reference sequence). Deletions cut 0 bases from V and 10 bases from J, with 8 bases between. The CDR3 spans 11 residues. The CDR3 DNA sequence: TGCAGTGCTAGAGATAGTATGGCGCAGTATTTT. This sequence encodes CSARDSMAQYF.

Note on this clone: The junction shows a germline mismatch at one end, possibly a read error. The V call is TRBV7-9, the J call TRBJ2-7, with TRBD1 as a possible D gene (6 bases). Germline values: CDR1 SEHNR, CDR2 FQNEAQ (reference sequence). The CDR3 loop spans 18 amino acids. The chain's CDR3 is CSSSPEGVSWYRAYEQYF. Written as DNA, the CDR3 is TGTTCCAGCAGCCCAGAGGGGGTATCCTGGTATAGGGCCTACGAGCAGTACTTC.

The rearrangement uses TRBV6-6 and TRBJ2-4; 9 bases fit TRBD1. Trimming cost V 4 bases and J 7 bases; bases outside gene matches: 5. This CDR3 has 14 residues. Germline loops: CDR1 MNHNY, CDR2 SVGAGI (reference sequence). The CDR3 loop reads CASSFTGGLNIQYF. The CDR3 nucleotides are TGTGCCAGCAGTTTCACAGGGGGCTTGAACATTCAGTACTTC.

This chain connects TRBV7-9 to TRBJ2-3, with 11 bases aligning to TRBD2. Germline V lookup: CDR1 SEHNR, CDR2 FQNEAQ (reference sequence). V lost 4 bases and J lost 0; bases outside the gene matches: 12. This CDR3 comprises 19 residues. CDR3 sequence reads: CASSSLGTSGFWSTDTQYF. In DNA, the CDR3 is TGTGCCAGCAGCTCACTTGGGACTAGCGGTTTCTGGAGCACAGATACGCAGTATTTT.

The CDR3 reads CASSVGVRNGYTF. The DNA for the CDR3 is TGTGCCAGCAGTGTAGGGGTGCGCAATGGCTACACCTTC. This chain links TRBV25-1 with TRBJ1-2; TRBD1 is a possible D gene (5 bases). The ends were cut back, 4 bases at V and 6 bases at J, with 12 bases in the middle. There are 13 residues in the CDR3. Germline V CDR1 and CDR2: MGHDK, SYGVNS.

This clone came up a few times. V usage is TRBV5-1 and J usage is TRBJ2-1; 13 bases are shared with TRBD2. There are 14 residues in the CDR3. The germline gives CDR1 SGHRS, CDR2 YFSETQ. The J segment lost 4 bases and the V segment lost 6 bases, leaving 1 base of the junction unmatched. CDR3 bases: TGCGCCAGCAAACTAGCGGGAGGGTACAATGAGCAGTTCTTC. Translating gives CASKLAGGYNEQFF.

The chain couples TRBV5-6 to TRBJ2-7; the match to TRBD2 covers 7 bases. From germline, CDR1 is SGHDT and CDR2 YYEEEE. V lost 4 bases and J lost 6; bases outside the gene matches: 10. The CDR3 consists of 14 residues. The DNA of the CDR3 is TGTGCCAGCAGCACTGGACTAGGAAGGTCCGAGCAGTACTTC. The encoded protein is CASSTGLGRSEQYF.

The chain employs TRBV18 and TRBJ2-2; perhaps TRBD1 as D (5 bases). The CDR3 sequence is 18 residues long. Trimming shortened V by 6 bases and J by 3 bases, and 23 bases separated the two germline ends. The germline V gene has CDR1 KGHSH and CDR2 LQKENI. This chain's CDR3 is CASSLTPTASIDTGELFF. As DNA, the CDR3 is TGTGCCAGCTCTCTCACCCCGACAGCCTCGATCGACACCGGGGAGCTGTTTTTT.

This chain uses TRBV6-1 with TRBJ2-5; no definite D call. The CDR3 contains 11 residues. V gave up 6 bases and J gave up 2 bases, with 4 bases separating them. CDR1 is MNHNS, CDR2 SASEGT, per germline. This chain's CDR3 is CASRHQETQYF. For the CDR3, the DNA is TGTGCCAGCAGACATCAAGAGACCCAGTACTTC.

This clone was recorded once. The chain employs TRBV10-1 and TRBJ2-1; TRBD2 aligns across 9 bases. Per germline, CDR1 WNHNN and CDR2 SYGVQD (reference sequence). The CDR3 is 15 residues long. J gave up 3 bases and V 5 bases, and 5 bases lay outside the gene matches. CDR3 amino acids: CASSSTSGGYNEQFF. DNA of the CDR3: TGCGCCAGCAGTTCGACTAGCGGAGGCTACAATGAGCAGTTCTTC.

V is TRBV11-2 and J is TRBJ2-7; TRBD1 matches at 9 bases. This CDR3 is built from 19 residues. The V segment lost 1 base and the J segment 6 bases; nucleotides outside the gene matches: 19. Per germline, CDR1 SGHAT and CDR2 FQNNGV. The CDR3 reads CASSLGMGLTDRGYAEQYF. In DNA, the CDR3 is TGTGCCAGCAGCTTAGGAATGGGTCTAACGGACAGGGGATACGCCGAGCAGTACTTC.

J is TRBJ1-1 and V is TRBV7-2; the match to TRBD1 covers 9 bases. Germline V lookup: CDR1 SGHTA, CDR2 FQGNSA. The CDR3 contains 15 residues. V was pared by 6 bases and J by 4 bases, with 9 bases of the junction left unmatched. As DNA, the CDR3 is TGTGCCAGCAGATATACAGGGGGCGGTAGCACTGAAGCTTTCTTT. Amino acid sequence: CASRYTGGGSTEAFF. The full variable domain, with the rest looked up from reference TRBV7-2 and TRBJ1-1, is GAGVSQSPSNKVTEKGKDVELRCDPISGHTALYWYRQSLGQGLEFLIYFQGNSAPDKSGLPSDRFSAERTGGSVSTLTIQRTQQEDSAVYLCASRYTGGGSTEAFFGQGTRLTVV.

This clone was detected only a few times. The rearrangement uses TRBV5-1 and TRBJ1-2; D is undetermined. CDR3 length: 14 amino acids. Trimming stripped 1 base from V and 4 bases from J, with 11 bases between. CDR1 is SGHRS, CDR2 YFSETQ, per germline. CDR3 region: CASSLTAGSYGYTF. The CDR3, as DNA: TGCGCCAGCAGCTTGACAGCCGGTAGCTATGGCTACACCTTC.

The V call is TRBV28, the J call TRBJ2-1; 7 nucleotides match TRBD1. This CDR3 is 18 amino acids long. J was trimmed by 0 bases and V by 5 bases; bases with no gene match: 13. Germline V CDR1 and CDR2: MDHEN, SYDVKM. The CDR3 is CASSPIHRTGYSYNEQFF. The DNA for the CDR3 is TGTGCCAGCAGTCCAATCCATAGGACAGGATACTCCTACAATGAGCAGTTCTTC.

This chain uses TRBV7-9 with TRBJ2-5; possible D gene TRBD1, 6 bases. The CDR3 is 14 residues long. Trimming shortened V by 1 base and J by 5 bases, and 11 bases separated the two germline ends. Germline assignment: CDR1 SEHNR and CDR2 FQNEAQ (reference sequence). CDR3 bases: TGTGCCAGCAGCTTAGGGCAGGGGTGGGAGACCCAGTACTTC. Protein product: CASSLGQGWETQYF.

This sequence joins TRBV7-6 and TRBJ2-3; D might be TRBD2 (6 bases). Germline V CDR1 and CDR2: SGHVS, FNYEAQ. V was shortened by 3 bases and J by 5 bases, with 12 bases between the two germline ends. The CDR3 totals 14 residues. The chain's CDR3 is CASSFSDYGDTQYF. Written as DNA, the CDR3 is TGTGCCAGCAGCTTTTCGGACTACGGAGATACGCAGTATTTT.